One sample yielded the 11 T cell receptor beta chains listed below, sequenced in a study of T cells in Graves' hyperthyroidism and ophthalmopathy. RNA transcripts provided the source from which TCR beta CDR3 regions were amplified. With the HTBI primer set, the TCR CDR3 went through a first round of RT-PCR. TCRdb passed the multiplex PCR reads through MiXCR, listing each CDR3 protein once. The repertoire holds about 290,000 distinct CDR3 sequences, with approximately 15% as singletons. The sample taken for sequencing was blood. These receptors were obtained from a woman aged 40 to 50 with Graves' hyperthyroidism.

This clonotype was found many times. This sequence joins TRBV3-1 and TRBJ2-3; D might be TRBD2 (6 bases). The germline V and J ends were trimmed by 3 bases and 6 bases, with 16 bases remaining between them. The CDR3 loop spans 15 amino acids. Germline loops: CDR1 LGHDT, CDR2 YNNKEL (reference sequence). In DNA, the CDR3 is TGTGCCAGCAGCCACGGGGGAGGCGCCTCGGATACGCAGTATTTT. Amino acids: CASSHGGGASDTQYF.

The chain is built from TRBV27 and TRBJ2-2, with 9 nucleotides matching TRBD2. There are 15 residues in the CDR3. The V and J ends lost 6 bases and 4 bases, in that order; junction bases with no gene match: 6. Germline lookup yields CDR1 MNHEY and CDR2 SMNVEV (reference sequence). CDR3 coding DNA: TGTGCCAGCAGACGTAGCGGGAGACCCACCGGGGAGCTGTTTTTT. It yields the protein CASRRSGRPTGELFF.

This clonotype was seen at least ten times. The chain links TRBV3-1 to TRBJ1-2, with D possibly matching TRBD1 (5 bases). CDR1 LGHDT and CDR2 YNNKEL come from the germline V gene (reference sequence). V lost 0 bases to trimming and J lost 3 bases, with 8 bases between them. CDR3 length: 14 amino acids. CDR3 nucleotide sequence: TGTGCCAGCAGCCAAGATTCGACAGACTATGGCTACACCTTC. It codes for CASSQDSTDYGYTF. Combining the CDR3 with reference TRBV3-1 and TRBJ1-2 gives the whole variable domain DTAVSQTPKYLVTQMGNDKSIKCEQNLGHDTMYWYKQDSKKFLKIMFSYNNKELIINETVPNRFSPKSPDKAHLNLHINSLELGDSAVYFCASSQDSTDYGYTFGSGTRLTVV.

This clonotype was seen a handful of times. The V call is TRBV20-1, the J call TRBJ1-2; D is perhaps TRBD1 (6 bases). In germline, CDR1 is DFQATT, CDR2 SNEGSKA (reference sequence). The CDR3 extends over 12 amino acids. The V end lost 5 bases, the J end lost 7 bases, and 14 bases lay between the germline ends. DNA of the CDR3: TGCAGTGCTCGACGACAGGACACTGGCTACACCTTC. It yields the protein CSARRQDTGYTF.

This clonotype occurred a few times. The chain joins TRBV7-3 to TRBJ2-7; D not certain. Looked up from germline, CDR1 is SGHTA and CDR2 is FQGTGA. The CDR3 is 15 residues long. Deletions cut 4 bases from V and 0 bases from J, with 13 bases between. The CDR3 DNA reads TGTGCCAGCAGCTACGCCAGGCAAAACTCCTACGAGCAGTACTTC. Protein: CASSYARQNSYEQYF.

This clonotype was detected ten times or more. This chain connects TRBV27 to TRBJ1-6, with 7 bases aligning to TRBD1. V dropped 5 bases and J dropped 4; count of bases not matched to a gene: 14. The CDR3 has 18 residues. Germline values: CDR1 MNHEY, CDR2 SMNVEV (reference sequence). The DNA of the CDR3 is TGTGCCAGCAGTCCGTTACCTTCAGGGGGACCATATAATTCACCCCTCCACTTT. Residues: CASSPLPSGGPYNSPLHF.

The sample holds many counts of this clonotype. The chain employs TRBV15 and TRBJ2-5; weak D call: TRBD1 (7 bases). Trimming took off 0 bases at V and 3 bases at J, with 17 bases between the two ends. The germline gives CDR1 LNHNV, CDR2 YYDKDF (reference sequence). The CDR3 is 17 residues long. The CDR3 spells CATSRDKAGGRKETQYF. The CDR3 DNA sequence: TGTGCCACCAGCAGAGATAAGGCAGGGGGGAGGAAAGAGACCCAGTACTTC.

This clonotype has ten or more counts. CDR3 bases: TGTGCCAGCTCATCGACAGTTGACGGGGAGCTGTTTTTT. This translates into CASSSTVDGELFF. The chain employs TRBV18 and TRBJ2-2; D might be TRBD1 (5 bases). The CDR3 has 13 residues. Germline CDR1 reads KGHSH; CDR2 reads LQKENI. V lost 5 bases, J lost 7 bases, and 11 bases lay in between.

This clonotype was seen repeatedly, ten times or more. The chain couples TRBV29-1 to TRBJ2-5; D gene unclear. This CDR3 contains 13 residues. Germline values: CDR1 SQVTM, CDR2 ANQGSEA. V was pared by 4 bases and J by 5 bases, with 14 bases between. This CDR3 is CSVVSPGGETQYF. CDR3 bases: TGCAGCGTTGTTTCCCCGGGTGGGGAGACCCAGTACTTC.

On this clonotype itself: It may be a read error: a sequence one base away is much more abundant. The chain recombines TRBV6-2 or TRBV6-3 with TRBJ1-5, with 7 positions matching TRBD1. Germline CDR1 and CDR2: MNHEY and SVGEGT. The V segment lost 5 bases and the J segment 5 bases; nucleotides outside the gene matches: 6. The CDR3 has 14 amino acids. The CDR3: CASSPGTVHQPQHF. The DNA of the CDR3 is TGTGCCAGCAGTCCCGGGACAGTTCATCAGCCCCAGCATTTT.

This clonotype was counted at least ten times. The V gene is TRBV7-9, the J gene TRBJ1-4; 9 bases map to TRBD1. This CDR3 region has 15 residues. After removal of 5 bases from V and 8 bases from J, the junction contained 9 bases not matched to a gene. Germline V lookup: CDR1 SEHNR, CDR2 FQNEAQ (reference sequence). CDR3 loop: CASSAQDRGVEKLFF. CDR3 sequence (DNA): TGTGCCAGCAGCGCTCAGGACAGGGGAGTCGAAAAACTGTTTTTT.